Listed here is a single T cell receptor beta chain. What it recognizes is unknown. The entry originates in a study of blood T cells in healthy people across ages. Overall study results and limits: Long-lived and aged donors differed, with more naive CD4+ cells and higher diversity in the long-lived. Diversity figures derived from one million T cells were judged to underestimate the true value.

Primed by a sample-barcoded 5' primer and a J-beta primer mix, a second PCR proceeded for about 6 to 11 cycles. Tags on each cDNA molecule came from a template-switch adaptor with 12 random nucleotides. Per sample, CDR3-containing paired-end reads numbered at least 2.5 million. TCRdb redid the calling of the 5' RACE reads with MiXCR, one entry per CDR3 protein. Counted here are around 800,000 distinct CDR3 sequences, roughly 44% occurring once; the ten biggest clones make up about 19%. V was clipped by 6 bases and J by 3 bases, with 8 bases between them. Germline CDR1 SGHRS, CDR2 YFSETQ. There are 12 residues in the CDR3.

V is TRBV5-1 and J is TRBJ2-3; no reliable D call. The sequencing sample was made of blood. This clonotype originated in a man aged 60 to 75 in good health. This CDR3 reads CASTEHTDTQYF. The CDR3 coding sequence is TGCGCCAGCACGGAGCATACAGATACGCAGTATTTT.